Presented here are 19 T cell receptor beta chains from one specimen sequenced in a study of cytomegalovirus exposure and HLA in healthy donors. The method was immunoSEQ multiplex PCR; TCRdb's version includes in-frame clones alone and lacks a portion of them. The sample carries tens of thousands of clones, 85% to 90% recorded once. The sample taken for sequencing was PBMCs. These receptors originate from a woman aged 18 to 35 in good health and CMV-seropositive.

This rearrangement joins TRBV13 to TRBJ2-7; 10 positions agree with TRBD1. CDR1 and CDR2 (germline): PRHDT, FYEKMQ (reference sequence). This CDR3 spans 15 amino acids. After removal of 0 bases from V and 7 bases from J, the junction contained 6 bases not matched to a gene. CDR3 bases: TGTGCCAGCAGCTTAGGGGGACAGGGGAGGTCTGAGCAGTACTTC. As protein: CASSLGGQGRSEQYF.

The chain links TRBV5-4 to TRBJ1-1, with TRBD1 identical over 10 bases. This CDR3 is built from 16 residues. With 6 bases clipped from V and 0 bases from J, the junction kept 8 bases outside the gene matches. Germline-derived CDR1 and CDR2 are SGHNT and YYREEE (reference sequence). The CDR3, as DNA: TGTGCCAGCAACGCCCCGGGACAGGGGATGAACACTGAAGCTTTCTTT. Its protein product is CASNAPGQGMNTEAFF.

DNA of the CDR3: TGTGCCAGCAGCGTAGATTCCGGGGGGAGTACCTACAATGAGCAGTTCTTC. As protein: CASSVDSGGSTYNEQFF. The genes are TRBV9 and TRBJ2-1; 7 positions match TRBD2. The CDR3 spans 17 residues. CDR1 and CDR2 (germline): SGDLS, YYNGEE. V gave up 0 bases and J gave up 2 bases; unmatched junction bases: 8.

V and J are TRBV7-8 and TRBJ1-5; D unresolved. This CDR3 comprises 15 residues. Germline lookup yields CDR1 SGHVS and CDR2 FQNEAQ. Trimming took off 1 base at V and 0 bases at J, with 7 bases between the two ends. The CDR3 loop reads CASSLESHSNQPQHF. As DNA, the CDR3 is TGTGCCAGCAGCTTAGAGAGCCATAGCAATCAGCCCCAGCATTTT.

Only one count was recorded for this clone. The V call is TRBV18, the J call TRBJ2-6; 7 bases are shared with TRBD1. The CDR3 extends over 18 amino acids. The V gene end was trimmed by 6 bases and the J gene end by 0 bases; junction bases not matched to a gene: 11. CDR1 and CDR2 (germline): KGHSH, LQKENI. CDR3 sequence (DNA): TGTGCCAGCTCGCGACGACAGGGTGAGAGCTCTGGGGCCAACGTCCTGACTTTC. It codes for CASSRRQGESSGANVLTF.

This clone was seen more than once but under ten times. V gene TRBV5-6 combines with J gene TRBJ1-2; D perhaps matches TRBD1 (6 bases). This CDR3 is built from 13 residues. The V and J ends lost 2 bases and 2 bases respectively, with 7 bases between them. Germline V CDR1 and CDR2: SGHDT, YYEEEE. CDR3 nucleotides: TGTGCCAGCAGCTTAGGACAGAACTATGGCTACACCTTC. It codes for CASSLGQNYGYTF.

This clone was picked up a small number of times. This chain links TRBV7-9 with TRBJ1-6, with 7 positions matching TRBD1. Germline trimming cut 4 bases from V and 6 bases from J; bases unmatched to any gene: 3. The germline V gene encodes CDR1 SEHNR and CDR2 FQNEAQ (reference sequence). This CDR3 is 14 amino acids long. This chain's CDR3 is CASSSTGSNSPLHF. The CDR3, as DNA: TGTGCCAGCAGCTCGACAGGGTCTAATTCACCCCTCCACTTT.

The gene calls are TRBV19 and TRBJ1-1; D is ambiguous. The CDR3 covers 13 residues. CDR1 is LNHDA and CDR2 is SQIVND in the germline V gene (reference sequence). Trimming took off 5 bases at V and 3 bases at J, with 10 bases between the two ends. Here the CDR3 DNA reads TGTGCCAGTAGTGTGGCGGCGGACACTGAAGCTTTCTTT. Translating it yields CASSVAADTEAFF.

This clone was seen once. V usage is TRBV30 and J usage is TRBJ1-2; TRBD1 is a possible D gene (5 bases). The CDR3 spans 13 residues. Germline CDR1 GTSNPN, CDR2 SVGIG (reference sequence). V was cut by 3 bases and J by 4 bases, with 12 bases left in between. CDR3 sequence reads: CAWRDQGFYGYTF. The DNA of the CDR3 is TGTGCCTGGAGAGATCAGGGTTTCTATGGCTACACCTTC.

This sequence joins TRBV27 and TRBJ1-2; D is unresolved. Trimming took off 2 bases at V and 8 bases at J, with 18 bases between the two ends. The CDR3 sequence is 15 residues long. In germline, CDR1 is MNHEY, CDR2 SMNVEV (reference sequence). CDR3 amino acids: CASSLNPWRREGYTF. As DNA, the CDR3 is TGTGCCAGCAGTTTAAATCCATGGCGGAGGGAGGGCTACACCTTC.

This clone was recorded only once. The rearrangement joins TRBV5-4 to TRBJ1-2; 9 bases line up with TRBD1. V was pared by 4 bases and J by 5 bases, with 6 bases of the junction left unmatched. Germline V lookup: CDR1 SGHNT, CDR2 YYREEE (reference sequence). CDR3 size: 14 residues. The CDR3 DNA is TGTGCCAGCAGCACCGAAGGACAGGGGTATGGCTACACCTTC. Translating it yields CASSTEGQGYGYTF.

This clone was seen a single time. The chain employs TRBV4-2 and TRBJ2-3, with 10 bases aligning to TRBD2. With 3 bases clipped from V and 1 base from J, the junction kept 4 bases outside the gene matches. CDR1 and CDR2 (germline): LGHNA, YNFKEQ. The CDR3 consists of 16 residues. CDR3 amino acids: CASSHSGTSGTDTQYF. CDR3 coding DNA: TGTGCCAGCAGCCACTCCGGGACTAGCGGCACAGATACGCAGTATTTT.

This clone was detected once. The chain joins TRBV5-8 to TRBJ2-1; 7 positions agree with TRBD2. This CDR3 is 15 amino acids long. Trimming cost V 5 bases and J 2 bases; bases outside gene matches: 7. Germline V gene data show CDR1 as SGHTS and CDR2 as YDEGEE. The CDR3 sequence: CASSLAGVTYNEQFF. The CDR3 DNA sequence: TGTGCCAGCAGTCTGGCGGGAGTGACCTACAATGAGCAGTTCTTC.

V gene TRBV4-2 combines with J gene TRBJ1-5, with a weak D call TRBD1 (5 bases). The V and J ends lost 0 bases and 5 bases respectively, with 14 bases between them. Germline CDR1 LGHNA, CDR2 YNFKEQ. The CDR3 has 16 amino acids. Here the CDR3 reads CASSQDASGPYQPQHF. The CDR3 DNA is TGTGCCAGCAGCCAAGATGCGTCAGGGCCCTATCAGCCCCAGCATTTT.

V gene TRBV19 combines with J gene TRBJ2-1, with 7 bases identical to TRBD2. Germline lookup yields CDR1 LNHDA and CDR2 SQIVND (reference sequence). The CDR3 spans 14 residues. V was pared by 5 bases and J by 1 base, with 2 bases of the junction left unmatched. The CDR3, as DNA: TGTGCCAGTAGTCTTAGCGGGTCCTACAATGAGCAGTTCTTC. It specifies CASSLSGSYNEQFF.

This rearrangement joins TRBV11-2 to TRBJ1-4; weak D call: TRBD1 (6 bases). Germline V gives CDR1 SGHAT, CDR2 FQNNGV. The CDR3 is made up of 15 amino acids. V lost 2 bases and J 7 bases, leaving 14 bases between the germline ends. CDR3 residues: CASSLIRGRSEKLFF. The CDR3 region has the DNA TGTGCCAGCAGCTTAATCAGGGGAAGGAGTGAAAAACTGTTTTTT.

The chain combines TRBV15 with TRBJ2-1; D ambiguous. The germline gives CDR1 LNHNV, CDR2 YYDKDF (reference sequence). This CDR3 is built from 13 residues. Deletions cut 2 bases from V and 4 bases from J, with 6 bases between. The CDR3: CATSRSVYNEQFF. CDR3 DNA: TGTGCCACCAGCAGATCCGTATACAATGAGCAGTTCTTC. The whole variable domain, remainder taken from reference TRBV15 and TRBJ2-1, is DAMVIQNPRYQVTQFGKPVTLSCSQTLNHNVMYWYQQKSSQAPKLLFHYYDKDFNNEADTPDNFQSRRPNTSFCFLDIRSPGLGDTAMYLCATSRSVYNEQFFGPGTRLTVL.

The chain combines TRBV4-3 with TRBJ1-1, with a tentative D call TRBD1 (6 bases). V lost 1 base, J lost 5 bases, and 23 bases lay in between. The CDR3 has 18 amino acids. Germline V gives CDR1 LGHNA, CDR2 YSLEER. This CDR3 is CASSQANRYRAHRTEAFF. CDR3 coding DNA: TGCGCCAGCAGCCAAGCGAACCGATACAGGGCCCATCGGACTGAAGCTTTCTTT.

The V and J genes are TRBV18 and TRBJ2-3; D is possibly TRBD2 (6 bases). The germline CDR1 and CDR2 sequences are KGHSH and LQKENI. The V end lost 8 bases, the J end lost 0 bases, and 18 bases lay between the germline ends. This CDR3 is built from 16 residues. CDR3 protein: CASRERGTPSTDTQYF. CDR3 nucleotide sequence: TGTGCCAGCCGCGAACGCGGGACTCCTAGCACAGATACGCAGTATTTT.